This TCR beta chain emerged from a study of T cell repertoires in cytomegalovirus infection. There are 15 residues in the CDR3. V dropped 6 bases and J dropped 5 bases, with 19 bases sitting between them. CDR1 and CDR2 (germline): MDHEN, SYDVKM. This clonotype was counted a few times. Its target is unknown. One entry per CDR3 protein results from TCRdb running MiXCR on the reads. The table shows approximately 70,000 distinct CDR3 sequences, with 22% occurring only once. The clonotype originates from a human donor in good health (CMV status not recorded). Some clones in this sample may be carry-over from other donors' samples. The chain recombines TRBV28 with TRBJ1-2, with a possible D match to TRBD1 (6 bases). Material: PBMCs, sequenced either directly or after in vitro stimulation (not recorded which). The CDR3 protein is CASSPMAPGAYGYTF. CDR3 DNA: TGTGCCAGCAGCCCTATGGCGCCGGGGGCTTATGGCTACACCTTC.